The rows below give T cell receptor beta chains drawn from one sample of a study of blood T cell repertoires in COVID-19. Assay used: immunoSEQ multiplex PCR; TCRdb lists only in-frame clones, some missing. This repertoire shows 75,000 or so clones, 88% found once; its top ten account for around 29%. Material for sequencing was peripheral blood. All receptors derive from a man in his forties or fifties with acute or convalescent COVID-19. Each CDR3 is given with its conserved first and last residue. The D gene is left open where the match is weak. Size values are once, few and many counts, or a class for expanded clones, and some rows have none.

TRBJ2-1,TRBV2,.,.,CASSELGRREINEQFF,TGTGCCAGCAGTGAACTAGGGAGGAGGGAGATCAATGAGCAGTTCTTC
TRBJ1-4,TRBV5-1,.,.,CASSLNQRPNEKLFF,TGCGCCAGCAGCTTGAATCAGAGGCCTAATGAAAAACTGTTTTTT
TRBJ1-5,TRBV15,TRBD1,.,CATSRDGRGGNQPQHF,TGTGCCACCAGCAGAGATGGCAGGGGGGGCAATCAGCCCCAGCATTTT
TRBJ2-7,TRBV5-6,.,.,CASSGASYEQYF,TGTGCCAGCAGCGGGGCCTCCTACGAGCAGTACTTC
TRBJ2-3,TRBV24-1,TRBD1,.,CATSVRGLSTDTQYF,TGTGCCACCAGTGTAAGGGGGCTAAGCACAGATACGCAGTATTTT
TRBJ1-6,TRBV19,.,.,CASSIGSQGAVTLHF,TGTGCCAGTAGTATAGGAAGTCAGGGCGCCGTAACCCTCCACTTT
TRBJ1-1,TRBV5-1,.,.,CASSPPQGGTEAFF,TGCGCCAGCAGCCCCCCGCAGGGTGGCACTGAAGCTTTCTTT
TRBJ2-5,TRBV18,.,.,CASSNRERWETQYF,TGTGCCAGCTCCAACAGGGAAAGGTGGGAGACCCAGTACTTC
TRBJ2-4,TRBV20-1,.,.,CSASFYQLAKNIQYF,TGCAGTGCTAGTTTTTACCAACTAGCCAAAAACATTCAGTACTTC
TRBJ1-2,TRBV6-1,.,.,CASSEVQYGYTF,TGTGCCAGCAGTGAAGTCCAATATGGCTACACCTTC
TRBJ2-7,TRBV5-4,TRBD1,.,CASSTGQGKYEQYF,TGTGCCAGCAGCACGGGACAGGGTAAATACGAGCAGTACTTC
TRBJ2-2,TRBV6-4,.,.,CASRGQGSTGELFF,TGTGCCAGCAGAGGGCAGGGAAGCACCGGGGAGCTGTTTTTT
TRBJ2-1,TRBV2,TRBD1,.,CASSDTGTGNEQFF,TGTGCCAGCAGTGACACCGGGACAGGGAATGAGCAGTTCTTC
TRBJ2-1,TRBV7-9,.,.,CASSLDGQGFLDEQFF,TGTGCCAGCAGCTTAGACGGGCAGGGCTTCCTCGATGAGCAGTTCTTC
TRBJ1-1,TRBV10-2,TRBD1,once,CASRGTGGWTEAFF,TGCGCCAGCAGAGGGACAGGGGGTTGGACTGAAGCTTTCTTT
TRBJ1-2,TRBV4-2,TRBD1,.,CASSQLGGQGRYGYTF,TGTGCCAGCAGCCAACTCGGGGGACAGGGAAGGTATGGCTACACCTTC
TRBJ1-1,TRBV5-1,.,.,CASSLIGDTEAFF,TGCGCCAGCAGCTTGATCGGGGATACTGAAGCTTTCTTT
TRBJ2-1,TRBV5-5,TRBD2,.,CASSLLGLARDEQFF,TGTGCCAGCAGCTTGCTCGGACTAGCTAGGGATGAGCAGTTCTTC
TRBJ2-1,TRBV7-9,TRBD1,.,CASSLDRGGYNEQFF,TGTGCCAGCAGCTTGGACAGGGGCGGCTACAATGAGCAGTTCTTC
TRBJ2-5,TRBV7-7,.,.,CASSFRGETQYF,TGTGCCAGCAGCTTTAGGGGAGAGACCCAGTACTTC
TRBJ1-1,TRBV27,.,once,CASSLSGRGNTEAFF,TGTGCCAGCAGTTTATCGGGCAGGGGGAACACTGAAGCTTTCTTT
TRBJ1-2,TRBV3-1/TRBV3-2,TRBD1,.,CASSLDRGGYTF,TGTGCCAGCAGCCTAGACAGGGGCGGCTACACCTTC
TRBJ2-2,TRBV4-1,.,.,CASSQSGQPAGELFF,TGCGCCAGCAGCCAATCTGGGCAGCCCGCCGGGGAGCTGTTTTTT
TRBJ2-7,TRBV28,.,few,CASRLTGTSSYEQYF,TGTGCCAGCAGGTTAACCGGGACAAGCTCCTACGAGCAGTACTTC
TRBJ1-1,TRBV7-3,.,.,CASSLIFGGSQNTEAFF,TGTGCCAGCAGCTTGATATTCGGGGGATCCCAGAACACTGAAGCTTTCTTT